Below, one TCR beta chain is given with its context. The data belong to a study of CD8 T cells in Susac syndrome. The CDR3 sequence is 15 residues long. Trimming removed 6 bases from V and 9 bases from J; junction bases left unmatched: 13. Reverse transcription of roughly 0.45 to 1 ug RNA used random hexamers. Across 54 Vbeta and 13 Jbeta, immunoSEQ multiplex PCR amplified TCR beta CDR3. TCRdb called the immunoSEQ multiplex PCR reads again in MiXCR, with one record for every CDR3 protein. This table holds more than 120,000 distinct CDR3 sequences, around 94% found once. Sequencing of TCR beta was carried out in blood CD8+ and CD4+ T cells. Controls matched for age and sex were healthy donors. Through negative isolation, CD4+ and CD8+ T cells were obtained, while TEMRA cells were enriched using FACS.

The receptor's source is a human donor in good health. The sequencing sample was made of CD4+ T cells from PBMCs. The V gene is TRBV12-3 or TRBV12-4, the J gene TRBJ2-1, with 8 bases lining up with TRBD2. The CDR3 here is CASREPGLALSEQFF. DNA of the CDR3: TGTGCCAGCAGGGAACCCGGACTAGCCTTAAGTGAGCAGTTCTTC.